This T cell receptor beta chain stems from a study of sequential checkpoint blockade in melanoma. Study background: Patients were randomized 1:1 to nivolumab-then-ipilimumab or ipilimumab-then-nivolumab first-line.

Germline V CDR1 and CDR2: MDHEN, SYDVKM. The CDR3 contains 17 residues. Trimming at V came to 2 bases and at J to 8 bases, leaving 17 bases not matched to a gene. Noted treatment: randomized to nivolumab then ipilimumab (arm A) or the reverse (arm B). Sequenced by immunoSEQ multiplex PCR; TCRdb stores in-frame clones only, minus some. Of some 14,000 clones listed, more than 45% were seen once; the top ten hold 15% to 20%. The source is a human donor with melanoma. The V call is TRBV28, the J call TRBJ1-2; 7 bases are a match to TRBD1. The material was CD8+ T cells sorted from blood (inferred from file names), obtained from a patient given nivolumab and ipilimumab in sequence. The CDR3 DNA sequence: TGTGCCAGCAGTTTAAGGGACAGTAACCCCTTCGGGCACGGCTACACCTTC. It codes for CASSLRDSNPFGHGYTF.